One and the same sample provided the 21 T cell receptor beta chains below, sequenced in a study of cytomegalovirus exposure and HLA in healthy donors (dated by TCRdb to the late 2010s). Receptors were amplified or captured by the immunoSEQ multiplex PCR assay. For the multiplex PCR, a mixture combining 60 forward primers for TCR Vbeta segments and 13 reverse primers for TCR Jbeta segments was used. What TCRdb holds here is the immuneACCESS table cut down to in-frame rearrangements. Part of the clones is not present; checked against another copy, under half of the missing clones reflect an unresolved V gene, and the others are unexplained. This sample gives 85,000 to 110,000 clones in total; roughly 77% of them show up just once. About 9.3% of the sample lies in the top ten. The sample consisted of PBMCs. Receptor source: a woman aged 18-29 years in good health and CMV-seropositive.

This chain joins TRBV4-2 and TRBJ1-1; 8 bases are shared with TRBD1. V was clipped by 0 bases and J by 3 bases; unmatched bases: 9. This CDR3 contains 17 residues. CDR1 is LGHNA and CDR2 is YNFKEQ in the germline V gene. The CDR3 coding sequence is TGTGCCAGCAGCCAAGAAATAACAGGGGGGGAGTACACTGAAGCTTTCTTT. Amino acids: CASSQEITGGEYTEAFF.

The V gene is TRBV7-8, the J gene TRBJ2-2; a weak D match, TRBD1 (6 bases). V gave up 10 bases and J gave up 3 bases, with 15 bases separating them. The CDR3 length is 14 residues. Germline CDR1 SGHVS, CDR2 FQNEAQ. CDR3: CATSGQLYTGELFF. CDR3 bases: TGTGCCACAAGCGGACAGTTATACACCGGGGAGCTGTTTTTT.

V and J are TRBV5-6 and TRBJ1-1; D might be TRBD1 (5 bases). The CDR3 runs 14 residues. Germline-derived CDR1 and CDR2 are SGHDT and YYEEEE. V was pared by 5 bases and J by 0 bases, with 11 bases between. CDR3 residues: CASSRLTVNTEAFF. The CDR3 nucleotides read TGTGCCAGCAGTCGCCTGACAGTGAACACTGAAGCTTTCTTT.

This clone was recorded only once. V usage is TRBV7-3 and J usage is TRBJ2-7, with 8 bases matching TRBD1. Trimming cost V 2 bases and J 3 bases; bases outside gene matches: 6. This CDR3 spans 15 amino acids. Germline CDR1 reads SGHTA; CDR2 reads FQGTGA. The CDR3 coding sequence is TGTGCCAGCAGCTTATATCGGACAGGGAACTACGAGCAGTACTTC. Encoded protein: CASSLYRTGNYEQYF.

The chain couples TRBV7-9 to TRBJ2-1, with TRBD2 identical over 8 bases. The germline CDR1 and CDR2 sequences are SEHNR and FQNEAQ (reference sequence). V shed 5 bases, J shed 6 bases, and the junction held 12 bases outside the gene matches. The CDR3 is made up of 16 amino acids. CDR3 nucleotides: TGTGCCAGCAGCCGTACGAGACTAGCGCGCTTCAATGAGCAGTTCTTC. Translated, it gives CASSRTRLARFNEQFF.

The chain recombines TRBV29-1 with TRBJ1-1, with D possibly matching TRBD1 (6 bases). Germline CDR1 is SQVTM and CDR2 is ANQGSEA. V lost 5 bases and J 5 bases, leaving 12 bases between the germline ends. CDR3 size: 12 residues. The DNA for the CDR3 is TGCAGCGTTAAGAGGGGGTCGACTGAAGCTTTCTTT. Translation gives CSVKRGSTEAFF.

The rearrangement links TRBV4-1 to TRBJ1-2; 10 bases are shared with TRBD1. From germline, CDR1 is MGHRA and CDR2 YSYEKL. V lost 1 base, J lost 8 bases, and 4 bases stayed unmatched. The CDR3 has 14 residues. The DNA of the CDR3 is TGCGCCAGCAGCCAAGGGACAGGGGGTGGAGGCTACACCTTC. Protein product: CASSQGTGGGGYTF.

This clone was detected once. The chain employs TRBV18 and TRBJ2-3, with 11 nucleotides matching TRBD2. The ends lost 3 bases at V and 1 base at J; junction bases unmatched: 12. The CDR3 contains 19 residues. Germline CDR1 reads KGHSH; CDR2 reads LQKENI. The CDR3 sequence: CASSPRTSGLSSGTDTQYF. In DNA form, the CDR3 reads TGTGCCAGCTCACCGCGGACTAGCGGGCTGTCGTCGGGCACAGATACGCAGTATTTT.

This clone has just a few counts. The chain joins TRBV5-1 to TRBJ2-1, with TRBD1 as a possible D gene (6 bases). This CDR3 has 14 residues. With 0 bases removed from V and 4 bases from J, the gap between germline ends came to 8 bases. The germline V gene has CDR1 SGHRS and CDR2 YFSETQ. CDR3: CASSLGQVYNEQFF. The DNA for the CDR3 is TGCGCCAGCAGCTTGGGACAGGTTTACAATGAGCAGTTCTTC.

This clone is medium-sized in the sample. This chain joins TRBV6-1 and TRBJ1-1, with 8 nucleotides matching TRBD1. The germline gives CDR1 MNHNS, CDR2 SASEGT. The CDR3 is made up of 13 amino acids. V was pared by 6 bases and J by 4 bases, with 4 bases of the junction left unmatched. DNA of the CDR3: TGTGCCAGCAGGGACAGGGCTTTCACTGAAGCTTTCTTT. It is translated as CASRDRAFTEAFF.

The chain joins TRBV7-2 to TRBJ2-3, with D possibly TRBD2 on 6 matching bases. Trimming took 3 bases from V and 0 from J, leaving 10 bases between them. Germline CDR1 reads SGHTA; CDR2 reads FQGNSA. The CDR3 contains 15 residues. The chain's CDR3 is CASSFRSGSTDTQYF. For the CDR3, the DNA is TGTGCCAGCAGCTTTCGTAGCGGAAGCACAGATACGCAGTATTTT.

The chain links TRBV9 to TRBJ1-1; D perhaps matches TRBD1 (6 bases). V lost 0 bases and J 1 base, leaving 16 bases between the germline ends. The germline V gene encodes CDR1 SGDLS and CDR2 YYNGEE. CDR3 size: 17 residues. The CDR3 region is CASSVGPGGLTNTEAFF. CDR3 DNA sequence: TGTGCCAGCAGCGTAGGGCCGGGGGGCCTAACGAACACTGAAGCTTTCTTT. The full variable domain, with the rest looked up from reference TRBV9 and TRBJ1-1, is DSGVTQTPKHLITATGQRVTLRCSPRSGDLSVYWYQQSLDQGLQFLIQYYNGEERAKGNILERFSAQQFPDLHSELNLSSLELGDSALYFCASSVGPGGLTNTEAFFGQGTRLTVV.

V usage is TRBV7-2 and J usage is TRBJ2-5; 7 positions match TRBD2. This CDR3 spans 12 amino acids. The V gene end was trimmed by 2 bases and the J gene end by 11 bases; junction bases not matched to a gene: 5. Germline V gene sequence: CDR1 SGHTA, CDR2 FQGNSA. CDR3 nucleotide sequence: TGTGCCAGCAGCTTAAGACTAGCAGAGCAGTACTTC. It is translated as CASSLRLAEQYF.

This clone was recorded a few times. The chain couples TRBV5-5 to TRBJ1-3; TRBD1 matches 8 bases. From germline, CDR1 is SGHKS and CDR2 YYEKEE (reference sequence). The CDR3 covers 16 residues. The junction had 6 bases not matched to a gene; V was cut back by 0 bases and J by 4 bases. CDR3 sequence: CASSLESGGFGNTIYF. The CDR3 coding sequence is TGTGCCAGCAGCTTGGAGTCAGGGGGCTTCGGAAACACCATATATTTT.

DNA for the CDR3: TGTGCCAGCAGCCCGGGGACTAGCGGGAGAAGGTACGAGCAGTACTTC. Translated: CASSPGTSGRRYEQYF. The V gene is TRBV5-4, the J gene TRBJ2-7; 14 bases are a match to TRBD2. The CDR3 totals 16 residues. V was pared by 4 bases and J by 4 bases, with 7 bases of the junction left unmatched. Per germline, CDR1 SGHNT and CDR2 YYREEE (reference sequence).

The CDR3 here is CAIRGNNEKLFF. The DNA of the CDR3 is TGTGCCATTAGGGGAAACAACGAAAAACTGTTTTTT. The rearrangement links TRBV2 to TRBJ1-4, with D tentatively TRBD1 (5 bases). Trimming shortened V by 10 bases and J by 8 bases, and 14 bases separated the two germline ends. CDR1 and CDR2 (germline): SNHLY, FYNNEI. This CDR3 contains 12 residues.

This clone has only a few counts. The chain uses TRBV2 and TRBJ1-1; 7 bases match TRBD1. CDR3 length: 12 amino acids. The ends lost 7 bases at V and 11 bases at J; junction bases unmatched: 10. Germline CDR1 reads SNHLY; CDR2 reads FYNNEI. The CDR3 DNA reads TGTGCCAGCAAGAGGACAGGCCCCGTGGCTTTCTTT. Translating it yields CASKRTGPVAFF.

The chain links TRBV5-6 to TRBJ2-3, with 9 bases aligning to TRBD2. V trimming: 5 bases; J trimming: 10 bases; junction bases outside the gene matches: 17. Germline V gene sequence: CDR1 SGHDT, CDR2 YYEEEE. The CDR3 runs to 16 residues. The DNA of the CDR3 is TGTGCCAGCAGTCCGTGGGGGACTAGCCTTTTTCAGCCGCAGTATTTT. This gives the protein CASSPWGTSLFQPQYF.

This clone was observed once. The CDR3 is CASSQDPSGIYNEQFF. For the CDR3, the DNA is TGCGCCAGCAGCCAAGATCCTAGCGGGATCTACAATGAGCAGTTCTTC. The chain carries TRBV4-3 and TRBJ2-1; 9 positions agree with TRBD2. CDR3 length: 16 amino acids. Trimming at V came to 0 bases and at J to 3 bases, leaving 3 bases not matched to a gene. Germline CDR1 reads LGHNA; CDR2 reads YSLEER.

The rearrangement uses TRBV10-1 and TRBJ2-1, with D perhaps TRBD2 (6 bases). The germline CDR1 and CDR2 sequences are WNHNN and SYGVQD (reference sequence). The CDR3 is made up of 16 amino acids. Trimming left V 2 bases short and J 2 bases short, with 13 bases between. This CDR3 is CASSEGLGTAYNEQFF. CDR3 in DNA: TGCGCCAGCAGTGAGGGTTTGGGGACTGCCTACAATGAGCAGTTCTTC.

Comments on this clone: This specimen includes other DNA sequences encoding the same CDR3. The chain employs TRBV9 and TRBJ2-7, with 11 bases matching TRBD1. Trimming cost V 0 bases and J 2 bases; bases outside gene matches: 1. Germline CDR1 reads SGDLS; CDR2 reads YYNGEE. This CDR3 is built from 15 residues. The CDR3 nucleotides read TGTGCCAGCAGCGTAGAGGGACAGGGGGCCTACGAGCAGTACTTC. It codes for CASSVEGQGAYEQYF.